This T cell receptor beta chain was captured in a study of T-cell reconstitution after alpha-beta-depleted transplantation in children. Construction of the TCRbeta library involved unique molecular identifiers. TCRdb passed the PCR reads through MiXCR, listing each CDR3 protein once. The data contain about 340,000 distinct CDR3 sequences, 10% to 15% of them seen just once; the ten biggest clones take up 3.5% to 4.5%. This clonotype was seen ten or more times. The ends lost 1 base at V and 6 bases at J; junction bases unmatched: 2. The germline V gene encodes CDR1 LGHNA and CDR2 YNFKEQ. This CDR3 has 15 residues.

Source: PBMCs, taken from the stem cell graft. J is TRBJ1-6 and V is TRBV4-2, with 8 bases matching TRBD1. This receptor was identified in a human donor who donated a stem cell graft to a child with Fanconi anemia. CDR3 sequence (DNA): TGTGCCAGCAGCCAAGCGACAGGGGTTAATTCACCCCTCCACTTT. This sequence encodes CASSQATGVNSPLHF.